Listed below are T cell receptor beta chains from one sample, sequenced in a study of shared clonotypes between healthy human individuals. Sequencing was performed with immunoSEQ multiplex PCR; in TCRdb, only in-frame clones are kept and a portion is missing. The repertoire holds about 2 million clones, with 85% to 95% as singletons. The specimen was naive CD4+ T cells sorted from blood. The source of these receptors is a man between 18 and 29 years old in good health. The CDR3 runs from the conserved cysteine through the conserved F or W. Fields, in order: V gene, J gene, CDR3 length, CDR3 protein.

v_call: TRBV28; j_call: TRBJ2-4; cdr3_length: 12; cdr3_aa: CASSQRSNIQYF
v_call: TRBV19; j_call: TRBJ1-5; cdr3_length: 12; cdr3_aa: CASSIGPQPQHF
v_call: TRBV5-1; j_call: TRBJ2-5; cdr3_length: 14; cdr3_aa: CASSRGAIQETQYF
v_call: TRBV6-1; j_call: TRBJ2-1; cdr3_length: 16; cdr3_aa: CASSERVFSSYNEQFF
v_call: TRBV27; j_call: TRBJ1-6; cdr3_length: 13; cdr3_aa: CASSATAGSPLHF
v_call: TRBV6-5; j_call: TRBJ2-3; cdr3_length: 16; cdr3_aa: CASSYTTGAGTDTQYF
v_call: TRBV29-1; j_call: TRBJ1-1; cdr3_length: 11; cdr3_aa: CSGAERSEAFF
v_call: TRBV29-1; j_call: TRBJ1-2; cdr3_length: 13; cdr3_aa: CSVERPGQGGYTF
v_call: TRBV5-1; j_call: TRBJ2-3; cdr3_length: 15; cdr3_aa: CASSNGRGATDTQYF
v_call: TRBV30; j_call: TRBJ1-1; cdr3_length: 12; cdr3_aa: CACLRGAYEAFF
v_call: TRBV6-5; j_call: TRBJ1-6; cdr3_length: 14; cdr3_aa: CASSPLDRHIALHF
v_call: TRBV7-8; j_call: TRBJ1-3; cdr3_length: 17; cdr3_aa: CASSLARRQGSGNTIYF
v_call: TRBV6-1; j_call: TRBJ1-5; cdr3_length: 15; cdr3_aa: CASSPRTGDNQPQHF